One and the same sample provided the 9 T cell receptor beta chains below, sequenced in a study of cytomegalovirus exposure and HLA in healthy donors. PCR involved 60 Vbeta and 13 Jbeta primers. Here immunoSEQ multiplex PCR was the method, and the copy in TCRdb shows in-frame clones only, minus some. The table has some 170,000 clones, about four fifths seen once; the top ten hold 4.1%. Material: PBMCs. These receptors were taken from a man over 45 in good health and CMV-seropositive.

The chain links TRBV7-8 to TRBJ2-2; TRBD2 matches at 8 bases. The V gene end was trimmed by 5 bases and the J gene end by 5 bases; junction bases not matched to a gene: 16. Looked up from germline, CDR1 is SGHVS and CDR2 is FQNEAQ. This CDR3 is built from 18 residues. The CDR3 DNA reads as TGTGCCAGCAGCCCGCGGGGAGCCGGGACTAGTTTAACCGGGGAGCTGTTTTTT. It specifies CASSPRGAGTSLTGELFF.

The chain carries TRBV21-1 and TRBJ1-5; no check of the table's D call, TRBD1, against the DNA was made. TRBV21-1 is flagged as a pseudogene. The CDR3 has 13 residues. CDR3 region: CASCGTANQPQHF. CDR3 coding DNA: TGTGCCAGCTGCGGGACAGCAAATCAGCCCCAGCATTTT.

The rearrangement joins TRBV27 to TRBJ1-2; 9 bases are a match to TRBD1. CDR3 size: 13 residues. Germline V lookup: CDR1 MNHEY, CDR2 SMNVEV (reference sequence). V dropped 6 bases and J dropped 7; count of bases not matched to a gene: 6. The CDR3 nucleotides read TGTGCCAGCAGCAGACAGGGGGACATTGGCTACACCTTC. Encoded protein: CASSRQGDIGYTF.

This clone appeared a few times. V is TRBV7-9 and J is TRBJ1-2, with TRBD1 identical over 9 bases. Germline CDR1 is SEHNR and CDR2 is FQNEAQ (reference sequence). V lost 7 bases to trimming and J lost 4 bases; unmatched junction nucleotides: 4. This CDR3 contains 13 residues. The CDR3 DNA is TGTGCCAGCAACCGGGACAGGGTCTATGGCTACACCTTC. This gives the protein CASNRDRVYGYTF.

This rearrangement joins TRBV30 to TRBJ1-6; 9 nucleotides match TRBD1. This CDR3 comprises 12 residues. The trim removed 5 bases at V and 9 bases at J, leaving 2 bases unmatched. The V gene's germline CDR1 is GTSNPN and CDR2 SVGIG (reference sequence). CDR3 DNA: TGTGCCTGGGGACAGGGGACTTCACCCCTCCACTTT. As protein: CAWGQGTSPLHF.

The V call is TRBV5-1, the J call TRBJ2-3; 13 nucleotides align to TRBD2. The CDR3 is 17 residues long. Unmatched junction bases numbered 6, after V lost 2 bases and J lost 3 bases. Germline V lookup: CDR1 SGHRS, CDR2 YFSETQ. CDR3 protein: CASSFTSGGARTDTQYF. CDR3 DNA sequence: TGCGCCAGCAGCTTCACTAGCGGGGGGGCCCGGACAGATACGCAGTATTTT.

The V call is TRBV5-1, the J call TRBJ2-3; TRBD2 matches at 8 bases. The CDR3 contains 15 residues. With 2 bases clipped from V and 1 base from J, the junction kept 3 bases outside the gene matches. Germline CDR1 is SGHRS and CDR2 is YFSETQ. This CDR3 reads CASSFGRGGTDTQYF. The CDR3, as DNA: TGCGCCAGCAGCTTCGGGCGGGGGGGCACAGATACGCAGTATTTT.

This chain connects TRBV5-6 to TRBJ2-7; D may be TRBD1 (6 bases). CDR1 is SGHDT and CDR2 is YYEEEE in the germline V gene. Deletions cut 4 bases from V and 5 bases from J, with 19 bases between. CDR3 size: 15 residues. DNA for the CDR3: TGTGCCAGCAGCCAACCGGGACACCTAAGGGACGAGCAGTACTTC. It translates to CASSQPGHLRDEQYF.

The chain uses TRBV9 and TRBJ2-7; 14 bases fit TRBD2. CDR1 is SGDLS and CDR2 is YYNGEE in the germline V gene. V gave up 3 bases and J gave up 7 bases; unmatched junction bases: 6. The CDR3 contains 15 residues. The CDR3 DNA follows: TGTGCCAGCAGCGCGACTAGCGGGGGGGAACGTGAGCAGTACTTC. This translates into CASSATSGGEREQYF. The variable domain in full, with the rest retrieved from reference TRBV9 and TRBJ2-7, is DSGVTQTPKHLITATGQRVTLRCSPRSGDLSVYWYQQSLDQGLQFLIQYYNGEERAKGNILERFSAQQFPDLHSELNLSSLELGDSALYFCASSATSGGEREQYFGPGTRLTVT.